This T cell receptor (beta chain) came from a study of OX40 agonist ivuxolimab in advanced cancers. Using immunoSEQ multiplex PCR, the repertoire was profiled, and TCRdb retains in-frame clones only, with some absent. The repertoire holds roughly 75,000 clones, with 83% as singletons. With 4 bases clipped from V and 6 bases from J, the junction kept 5 bases outside the gene matches. The CDR3 is 14 residues long. CDR1 is SGHKS, CDR2 YYEKEE, per germline (reference sequence). The TCR originated in an adult with an advanced solid tumor such as melanoma, head and neck, liver or kidney cancer. The source material was CD4+ or CD8+ T cells sorted from blood, sampled in a trial of the OX40 agonist ivuxolimab. The chain uses TRBV5-5 and TRBJ1-4; 8 nucleotides line up with TRBD1. The CDR3, as DNA: TGTGCCAGCAGCCGGACAGGGAATGATGAAAAACTGTTTTTT. Amino acids: CASSRTGNDEKLFF. Drawing the rest from reference TRBV5-5 and TRBJ1-4, the complete variable domain is DAGVTQSPTHLIKTRGQQVTLRCSPISGHKSVSWYQQVLGQGPQFIFQYYEKEERGRGNFPDRFSARQFPNYSSELNVNALLLGDSALYLCASSRTGNDEKLFFGSGTQLSVL.